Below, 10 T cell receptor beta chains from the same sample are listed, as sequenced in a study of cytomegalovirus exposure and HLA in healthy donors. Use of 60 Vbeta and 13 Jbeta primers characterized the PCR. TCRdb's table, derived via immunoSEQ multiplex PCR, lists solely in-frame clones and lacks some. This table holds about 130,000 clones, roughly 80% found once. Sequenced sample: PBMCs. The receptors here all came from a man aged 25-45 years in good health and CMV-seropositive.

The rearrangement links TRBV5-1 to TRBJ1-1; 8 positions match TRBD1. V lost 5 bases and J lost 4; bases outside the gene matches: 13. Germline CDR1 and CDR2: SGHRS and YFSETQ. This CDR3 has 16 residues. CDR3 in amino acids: CASSSQGYRGVTEAFF. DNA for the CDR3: TGCGCCAGCAGTTCGCAGGGGTACAGGGGGGTCACTGAAGCTTTCTTT.

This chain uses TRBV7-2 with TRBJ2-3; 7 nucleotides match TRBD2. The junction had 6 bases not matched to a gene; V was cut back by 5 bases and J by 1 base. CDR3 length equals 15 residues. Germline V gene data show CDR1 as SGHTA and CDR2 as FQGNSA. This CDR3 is CASSRSGVGTDTQYF. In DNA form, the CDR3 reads TGTGCCAGCAGCCGGAGCGGGGTGGGCACAGATACGCAGTATTTT. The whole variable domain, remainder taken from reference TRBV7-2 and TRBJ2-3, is GAGVSQSPSNKVTEKGKDVELRCDPISGHTALYWYRQSLGQGLEFLIYFQGNSAPDKSGLPSDRFSAERTGGSVSTLTIQRTQQEDSAVYLCASSRSGVGTDTQYFGPGTRLTVL.

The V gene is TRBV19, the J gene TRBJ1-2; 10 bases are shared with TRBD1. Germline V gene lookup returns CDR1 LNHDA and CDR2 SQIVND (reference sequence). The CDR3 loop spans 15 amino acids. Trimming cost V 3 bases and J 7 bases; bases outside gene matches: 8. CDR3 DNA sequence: TGTGCCAGTAGTATTAGGGGACAGGGGACGCCTGGCTACACCTTC. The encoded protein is CASSIRGQGTPGYTF.

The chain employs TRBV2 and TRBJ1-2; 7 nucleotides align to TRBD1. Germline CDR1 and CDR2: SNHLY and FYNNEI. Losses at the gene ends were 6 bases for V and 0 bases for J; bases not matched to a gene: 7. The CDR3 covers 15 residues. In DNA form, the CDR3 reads TGTGCCAGCAGCCAGGGGGTCGTCGCTAACTATGGCTACACCTTC. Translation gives CASSQGVVANYGYTF.

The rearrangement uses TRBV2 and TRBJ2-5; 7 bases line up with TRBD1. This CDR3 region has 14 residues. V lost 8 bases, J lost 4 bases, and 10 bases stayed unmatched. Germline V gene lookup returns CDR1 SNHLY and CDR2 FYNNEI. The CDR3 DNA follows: TGTGCCAGCCATATGACGGGACAGAGAGAGACCCAGTACTTC. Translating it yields CASHMTGQRETQYF.

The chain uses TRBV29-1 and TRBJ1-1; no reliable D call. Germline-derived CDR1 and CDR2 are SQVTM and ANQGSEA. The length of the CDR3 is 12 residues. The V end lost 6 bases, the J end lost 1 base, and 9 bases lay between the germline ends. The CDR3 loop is CSVQATNTEAFF. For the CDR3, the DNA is TGCAGCGTCCAGGCTACGAACACTGAAGCTTTCTTT. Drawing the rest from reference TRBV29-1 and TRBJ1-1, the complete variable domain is SAVISQKPSRDICQRGTSLTIQCQVDSQVTMMFWYRQQPGQSLTLIATANQGSEATYESGFVIDKFPISRPNLTFSTLTVSNMSPEDSSIYLCSVQATNTEAFFGQGTRLTVV.

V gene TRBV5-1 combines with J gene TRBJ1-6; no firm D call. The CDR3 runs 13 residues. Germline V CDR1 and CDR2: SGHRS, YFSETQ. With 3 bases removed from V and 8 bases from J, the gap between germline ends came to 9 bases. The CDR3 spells CASSWVGDSPLHF. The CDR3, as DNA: TGCGCCAGCAGCTGGGTGGGAGATTCACCCCTCCACTTT.

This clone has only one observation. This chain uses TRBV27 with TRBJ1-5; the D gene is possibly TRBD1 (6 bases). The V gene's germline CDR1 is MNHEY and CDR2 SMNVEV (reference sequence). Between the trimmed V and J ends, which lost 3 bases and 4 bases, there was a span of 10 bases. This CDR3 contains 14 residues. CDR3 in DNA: TGTGCCAGCAGTTTGAAGGGGGATAATCAGCCCCAGCATTTT. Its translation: CASSLKGDNQPQHF.

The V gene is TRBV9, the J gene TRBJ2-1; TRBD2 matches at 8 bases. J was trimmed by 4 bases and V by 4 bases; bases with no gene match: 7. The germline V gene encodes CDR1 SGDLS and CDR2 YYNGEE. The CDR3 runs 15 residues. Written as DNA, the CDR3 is TGTGCCAGCAGCTCCTCGGGGGGGCCTTACAATGAGCAGTTCTTC. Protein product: CASSSSGGPYNEQFF. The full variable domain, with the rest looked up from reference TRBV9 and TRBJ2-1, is DSGVTQTPKHLITATGQRVTLRCSPRSGDLSVYWYQQSLDQGLQFLIQYYNGEERAKGNILERFSAQQFPDLHSELNLSSLELGDSALYFCASSSSGGPYNEQFFGPGTRLTVL.

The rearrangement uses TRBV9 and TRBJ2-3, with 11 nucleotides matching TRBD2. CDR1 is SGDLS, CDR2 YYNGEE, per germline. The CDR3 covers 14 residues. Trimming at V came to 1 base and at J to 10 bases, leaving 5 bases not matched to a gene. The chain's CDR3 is CASSVRTSGPPQYF. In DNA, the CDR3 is TGTGCCAGCAGCGTACGGACTAGCGGGCCTCCGCAGTATTTT.